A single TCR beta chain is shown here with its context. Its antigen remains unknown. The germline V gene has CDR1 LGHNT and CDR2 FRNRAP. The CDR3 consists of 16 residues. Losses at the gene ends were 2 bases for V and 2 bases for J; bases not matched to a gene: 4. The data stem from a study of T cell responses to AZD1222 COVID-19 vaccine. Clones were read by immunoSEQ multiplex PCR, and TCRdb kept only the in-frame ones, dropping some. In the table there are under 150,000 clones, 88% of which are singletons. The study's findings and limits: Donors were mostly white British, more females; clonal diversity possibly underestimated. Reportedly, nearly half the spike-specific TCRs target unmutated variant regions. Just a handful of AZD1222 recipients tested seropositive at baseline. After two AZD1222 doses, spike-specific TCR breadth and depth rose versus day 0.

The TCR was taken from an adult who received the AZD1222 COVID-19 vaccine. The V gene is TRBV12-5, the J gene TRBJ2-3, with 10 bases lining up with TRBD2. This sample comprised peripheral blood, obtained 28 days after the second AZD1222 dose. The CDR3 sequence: CASGLYLAGDTDTQYF. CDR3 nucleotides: TGTGCTAGTGGTTTGTATCTAGCGGGGGACACAGATACGCAGTATTTT. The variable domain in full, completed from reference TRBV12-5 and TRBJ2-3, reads DARVTQTPRHKVTEMGQEVTMRCQPILGHNTVFWYRQTMMQGLELLAYFRNRAPLDDSGMPKDRFSAEMPDATLATLKIQPSEPRDSAVYFCASGLYLAGDTDTQYFGPGTRLTVL.